The next 6 T cell receptor beta chains were all read from a single sample in a study of CD8 T cells in acute hepatitis C reinfection. The time point: naive CD8 control sorted from an acute-time-point sample. This table comes from immunoSEQ multiplex PCR, and its TCRdb copy is limited to in-frame clones, with some not included. The profile shows some 40,000 clones, about 83% of them singletons. The sequenced sample was naive CD8+ T cells from PBMCs. Every receptor here comes from a man aged 25 to 45 with chronic hepatitis C.

The rearrangement links TRBV6-5 to TRBJ2-1; D unclear. This CDR3 is 16 amino acids long. The V gene's germline CDR1 is MNHEY and CDR2 SVGAGI. Trimming removed 4 bases from V and 0 bases from J, with 13 bases in between. The chain's CDR3 is CASSWTWQSSYNEQFF. CDR3 nucleotides: TGTGCCAGCAGTTGGACGTGGCAAAGCTCCTACAATGAGCAGTTCTTC.

The rearrangement uses TRBV9 and TRBJ2-7; tentative D call: TRBD1 (5 bases). This CDR3 is 14 amino acids long. CDR1 and CDR2 (germline): SGDLS, YYNGEE. Trimming shortened V by 4 bases and J by 5 bases, and 16 bases separated the two germline ends. The CDR3 nucleotides are TGTGCCAGCAGCCCCAGCCAGGGATTGGACGAGCAGTACTTC. The encoded protein is CASSPSQGLDEQYF. Filled out from reference TRBV9 and TRBJ2-7, the complete variable domain reads DSGVTQTPKHLITATGQRVTLRCSPRSGDLSVYWYQQSLDQGLQFLIQYYNGEERAKGNILERFSAQQFPDLHSELNLSSLELGDSALYFCASSPSQGLDEQYFGPGTRLTVT.

The chain has TRBV6-5 and TRBJ1-6, with D possibly matching TRBD1 (5 bases). In germline, CDR1 is MNHEY, CDR2 SVGAGI. This CDR3 has 14 amino acids. V lost 2 bases and J lost 9, with 11 bases in between. The CDR3 coding sequence is TGTGCCAGCAGTTACGAAGGGGCGCGTTCACCCCTCCACTTT. Translation: CASSYEGARSPLHF.

This clone has only a few counts. A junction end diverges from the germline sequence, so it may reflect a read error. The J gene is TRBJ2-7, the V gene TRBV7-7; perhaps TRBD2 as D (5 bases). The CDR3 contains 14 residues. Germline CDR1 reads SSHAT; CDR2 reads FNYEAQ (reference sequence). The CDR3 loop is CASSLGLGAYEQYF. CDR3 DNA sequence: TGTGCTAGCAGCTTAGGCCTGGGAGCCTACGAGCAGTACTTC.

This chain uses TRBV7-9 with TRBJ2-3; 8 bases align to TRBD1. The CDR3 runs 15 residues. Germline CDR1 and CDR2: SEHNR and FQNEAQ (reference sequence). The ends lost 8 bases at V and 4 bases at J; junction bases unmatched: 11. The CDR3 region is CASSSVRGPADTQYF. CDR3 in DNA: TGTGCCAGCTCCTCCGTCAGGGGGCCAGCAGATACGCAGTATTTT.

This clone was seen a handful of times. The CDR3 sequence is CASSQISGPGELFF. In DNA, the CDR3 is TGTGCCAGCAGCCAAATCTCAGGTCCCGGGGAGCTGTTTTTT. The gene calls are TRBV5-4 and TRBJ2-2, with D unresolved. The CDR3 consists of 14 residues. The V gene lost 4 bases and the J gene lost 6 bases, with 13 bases spanning the gap. The germline CDR1 and CDR2 sequences are SGHNT and YYREEE (reference sequence).